A selection of T cell receptor beta chains follows, all from one sample in a study of shared clonotypes between healthy human individuals. The assay was immunoSEQ multiplex PCR, and TCRdb's table has in-frame clones only and misses some. Of some 1,100,000 clones in the sample, approximately 80% were seen once. The sequencing input was memory CD4+ T cells from PBMCs. Every receptor here comes from a man between 18 and 29 years old in good health. Some clones in this sample may be carry-over from other donors' samples. The CDR3 runs from the conserved cysteine through the conserved F or W. The D gene is left open where the match is weak. Clone sizes are given selectively: once, few, many, or a class where the clone is expanded.

V gene: TRBV5-1; clone size: -; CDR3 length: 13; J gene: TRBJ1-2; D gene: -; CDR3 protein: CASSFGPEGGYTF; CDR3 DNA: TGCGCCAGCAGCTTCGGGCCGGAGGGTGGCTACACCTTC
V gene: TRBV7-8; clone size: -; CDR3 length: 13; J gene: TRBJ1-1; D gene: -; CDR3 protein: CASSFREGAEAFF; CDR3 DNA: TGTGCCAGCAGCTTCAGGGAGGGAGCTGAAGCTTTCTTT
V gene: TRBV2; clone size: -; CDR3 length: 14; J gene: TRBJ2-1; D gene: -; CDR3 protein: CASQLASSYNEQFF; CDR3 DNA: TGTGCCAGCCAGCTAGCCAGCTCCTACAATGAGCAGTTCTTC
V gene: TRBV2; clone size: -; CDR3 length: 12; J gene: TRBJ2-5; D gene: -; CDR3 protein: CASSEAQVTQYF; CDR3 DNA: TGTGCCAGCAGTGAAGCCCAGGTGACCCAGTACTTC
V gene: TRBV4-1; clone size: -; CDR3 length: 15; J gene: TRBJ2-5; D gene: TRBD2; CDR3 protein: CASSQRLAEGETQYF; CDR3 DNA: TGCGCCAGCAGCCAACGACTAGCGGAGGGAGAGACCCAGTACTTC
V gene: TRBV9; clone size: -; CDR3 length: 15; J gene: TRBJ1-2; D gene: -; CDR3 protein: CASSPQQDISYGYTF; CDR3 DNA: TGTGCCAGCAGCCCCCAACAGGACATATCGTATGGCTACACCTTC
V gene: TRBV7-9; clone size: -; CDR3 length: 14; J gene: TRBJ1-1; D gene: -; CDR3 protein: CASSSPNPNTEAFF; CDR3 DNA: TGTGCCAGCAGCTCCCCTAACCCGAACACTGAAGCTTTCTTT
V gene: TRBV2; clone size: -; CDR3 length: 14; J gene: TRBJ2-2; D gene: -; CDR3 protein: CASSRLTNTGELFF; CDR3 DNA: TGTGCCAGCAGTAGACTAACGAATACCGGGGAGCTGTTTTTT
V gene: TRBV6-5; clone size: -; CDR3 length: 15; J gene: TRBJ1-2; D gene: -; CDR3 protein: CASSYSTARNYGYTF; CDR3 DNA: TGTGCCAGCAGTTACTCGACGGCCAGAAACTATGGCTACACCTTC
V gene: TRBV7-2; clone size: -; CDR3 length: 15; J gene: TRBJ2-1; D gene: -; CDR3 protein: CASSLGGRDYNEQFF; CDR3 DNA: TGTGCCAGCAGCTTAGGAGGCAGGGACTACAATGAGCAGTTCTTC
V gene: TRBV5-1; clone size: few; CDR3 length: 13; J gene: TRBJ1-2; D gene: -; CDR3 protein: CASSLARNYGYTF; CDR3 DNA: TGCGCCAGCAGCTTGGCCAGGAACTATGGCTACACCTTC
V gene: TRBV2; clone size: -; CDR3 length: 16; J gene: TRBJ2-1; D gene: TRBD2; CDR3 protein: CASSGASGRAGNEQFF; CDR3 DNA: TGTGCCAGCAGTGGAGCTAGCGGGAGGGCCGGCAATGAGCAGTTCTTC
V gene: TRBV28; clone size: -; CDR3 length: 13; J gene: TRBJ1-2; D gene: TRBD1; CDR3 protein: CALDGRGRDGYTF; CDR3 DNA: TGTGCCCTAGACGGTAGGGGGCGCGACGGCTACACCTTC
V gene: TRBV28; clone size: -; CDR3 length: 15; J gene: TRBJ1-5; D gene: -; CDR3 protein: CASSLGLGSNQPQHF; CDR3 DNA: TGTGCCAGCAGTTTAGGGCTGGGTAGCAATCAGCCCCAGCATTTT
V gene: TRBV5-4; clone size: -; CDR3 length: 14; J gene: TRBJ2-3; D gene: -; CDR3 protein: CASSPRDFTDTQYF; CDR3 DNA: TGTGCCAGCAGCCCTAGGGACTTTACAGATACGCAGTATTTT
V gene: TRBV18; clone size: few; CDR3 length: 14; J gene: TRBJ2-7; D gene: -; CDR3 protein: CASSPPGQTYEQYF; CDR3 DNA: TGTGCCAGCTCACCACCAGGACAGACCTACGAGCAGTACTTC
V gene: TRBV5-1; clone size: -; CDR3 length: 14; J gene: TRBJ2-1; D gene: -; CDR3 protein: CASSLGTEGNEQFF; CDR3 DNA: TGCGCCAGCAGCTTGGGGACCGAAGGCAATGAGCAGTTCTTC
V gene: TRBV14; clone size: -; CDR3 length: 15; J gene: TRBJ2-1; D gene: -; CDR3 protein: CASSPPGKGIGEQFF; CDR3 DNA: TGTGCCAGCAGCCCCCCCGGGAAGGGCATTGGCGAGCAGTTCTTC
V gene: TRBV6-5; clone size: -; CDR3 length: 14; J gene: TRBJ2-7; D gene: -; CDR3 protein: CASSGGPGLDEQYF; CDR3 DNA: TGTGCCAGCAGTGGAGGCCCCGGTCTGGACGAGCAGTACTTC
V gene: TRBV27; clone size: -; CDR3 length: 14; J gene: TRBJ2-7; D gene: TRBD1; CDR3 protein: CASKGAAHSYEQYF; CDR3 DNA: TGTGCCAGCAAGGGGGCAGCCCACTCCTACGAGCAGTACTTC
V gene: TRBV5-6; clone size: -; CDR3 length: 18; J gene: TRBJ1-4; D gene: -; CDR3 protein: CASSSTSIRRSTNEKLFF; CDR3 DNA: TGTGCCAGCAGCTCAACCTCAATCCGACGGTCAACTAATGAAAAACTGTTTTTT
V gene: TRBV5-1; clone size: -; CDR3 length: 15; J gene: TRBJ2-3; D gene: TRBD1; CDR3 protein: CASSSGQLVADTQYF; CDR3 DNA: TGCGCCAGCAGCTCGGGACAGCTGGTTGCAGATACGCAGTATTTT
V gene: TRBV7-2; clone size: -; CDR3 length: 15; J gene: TRBJ1-3; D gene: -; CDR3 protein: CASSTNTGTGNTIYF; CDR3 DNA: TGTGCCAGCAGCACAAACACAGGGACTGGAAACACCATATATTTT
V gene: TRBV20-1; clone size: few; CDR3 length: 11; J gene: TRBJ2-1; D gene: TRBD2; CDR3 protein: CSATEREYQFF; CDR3 DNA: TGCAGTGCCACCGAGCGGGAGTACCAGTTCTTC
V gene: TRBV5-4; clone size: -; CDR3 length: 15; J gene: TRBJ2-2; D gene: -; CDR3 protein: CASSLSGTPAGELFF; CDR3 DNA: TGTGCCAGCAGTCTTTCCGGGACCCCCGCCGGGGAGCTGTTTTTT
V gene: TRBV11-2; clone size: -; CDR3 length: 10; J gene: TRBJ2-5; D gene: -; CDR3 protein: CASSMETQYF; CDR3 DNA: TGTGCCAGCAGTATGGAGACCCAGTACTTC
V gene: TRBV2; clone size: few; CDR3 length: 14; J gene: TRBJ2-6; D gene: -; CDR3 protein: CASSLLLGANVLTF; CDR3 DNA: TGTGCCAGCAGTCTACTGTTGGGGGCCAACGTCCTGACTTTC
V gene: TRBV5-1; clone size: -; CDR3 length: 17; J gene: TRBJ2-7; D gene: TRBD2; CDR3 protein: CASSSRTSGSGSHEQYF; CDR3 DNA: TGCGCCAGCAGCTCCAGGACTAGCGGGAGCGGTTCCCACGAGCAGTACTTC
V gene: TRBV2; clone size: -; CDR3 length: 14; J gene: TRBJ1-2; D gene: -; CDR3 protein: CASSEARGRRGYTF; CDR3 DNA: TGTGCCAGCAGTGAAGCGCGGGGGCGCCGAGGCTACACCTTC
V gene: TRBV19; clone size: -; CDR3 length: 15; J gene: TRBJ1-4; D gene: -; CDR3 protein: CASTTIDIPIAPLFF; CDR3 DNA: TGTGCCAGTACCACCATAGACATCCCCATCGCTCCACTGTTTTTT
V gene: TRBV19; clone size: -; CDR3 length: 18; J gene: TRBJ2-1; D gene: TRBD2; CDR3 protein: CASSMRLADGVPYNEQFF; CDR3 DNA: TGTGCCAGTAGTATGCGTCTAGCGGACGGCGTCCCCTACAATGAGCAGTTCTTC
V gene: TRBV28; clone size: -; CDR3 length: 14; J gene: TRBJ1-2; D gene: TRBD1; CDR3 protein: CASRTTGVRYGYTF; CDR3 DNA: TGTGCCAGCAGAACTACAGGGGTCCGGTATGGCTACACCTTC
V gene: TRBV9; clone size: -; CDR3 length: 17; J gene: TRBJ2-6; D gene: -; CDR3 protein: CASSVAQARSGANVLTF; CDR3 DNA: TGTGCCAGCAGCGTAGCACAGGCCCGCTCTGGGGCCAACGTCCTGACTTTC
V gene: TRBV6-4; clone size: few; CDR3 length: 15; J gene: TRBJ1-3; D gene: -; CDR3 protein: CASTSGPTSGNTIYF; CDR3 DNA: TGTGCCAGCACCTCGGGCCCGACCTCTGGAAACACCATATATTTT
V gene: TRBV6-1; clone size: -; CDR3 length: 14; J gene: TRBJ2-7; D gene: TRBD2; CDR3 protein: CASRLAGEMHEQYF; CDR3 DNA: TGTGCCAGCAGACTAGCGGGAGAAATGCACGAGCAGTACTTC
V gene: TRBV18; clone size: few; CDR3 length: 13; J gene: TRBJ1-2; D gene: -; CDR3 protein: CASSPGEDYGYTF; CDR3 DNA: TGTGCCAGCTCACCAGGGGAGGACTATGGCTACACCTTC
V gene: TRBV9; clone size: -; CDR3 length: 15; J gene: TRBJ2-1; D gene: TRBD1; CDR3 protein: CASSATGTGYNEQFF; CDR3 DNA: TGTGCCAGCAGCGCTACCGGGACAGGGTACAATGAGCAGTTCTTC
V gene: TRBV6-1; clone size: -; CDR3 length: 14; J gene: TRBJ1-3; D gene: -; CDR3 protein: CASSYDTLGNTIYF; CDR3 DNA: TGTGCCAGCAGTTATGACACCCTTGGAAACACCATATATTTT
V gene: TRBV7-2; clone size: -; CDR3 length: 14; J gene: TRBJ1-1; D gene: -; CDR3 protein: CASSPKPGSTEAFF; CDR3 DNA: TGTGCCAGCAGCCCAAAGCCGGGGAGCACTGAAGCTTTCTTT